This TCR beta chain was identified in a study of T cells in Graves' hyperthyroidism and ophthalmopathy. This clonotype showed up many times. Researchers amplified the TCR beta CDR3 regions from RNA transcripts. RT-PCR in the first round (using the HTBI primer set) targeted the TCR CDR3. TCRdb used MiXCR to reprocess the multiplex PCR reads, holding one entry per CDR3 protein. The sample yields 650,000 to 800,000 distinct CDR3 sequences, about 45% seen once. The junction had 3 bases not matched to a gene; V was cut back by 4 bases and J by 0 bases. Germline V lookup: CDR1 KGHDR, CDR2 SFDVKD. The length of the CDR3 is 15 residues.

The sequence was collected from an adult man with Graves' disease, either hyperthyroidism or ophthalmopathy (not recorded which). Source material: peripheral blood or thyroid tissue (not recorded which). The chain recombines TRBV24-1 with TRBJ2-7, with 9 bases aligning to TRBD1. The CDR3 DNA follows: TGTGCCACCAGTGACGCGACAGGGGGCTCCTACGAGCAGTACTTC. Its translation: CATSDATGGSYEQYF.